Shown below are 2 T cell receptor beta chains from a single sample sequenced in a study of monozygotic twins with inflammatory bowel disease. TCRdb re-called the 5' RACE reads, yielding one record per CDR3 amino acid sequence without DNA. The table for this sample gives around 450,000 distinct CDR3 sequences. Sequenced input: blood. Receptors were obtained from a human donor with ulcerative colitis or Crohn's disease, or a healthy co-twin of an affected twin (not recorded which).

This chain's CDR3 is CASSSHKAGAYEQYF. The J gene is TRBJ2-7, the V gene TRBV27. The germline gives CDR1 MNHEY, CDR2 SMNVEV (reference sequence). The CDR3 is made up of 15 amino acids.

This chain joins TRBV6-5 and TRBJ1-1; without DNA, the TCRdb call of TRBD1 cannot be checked. The CDR3 is made up of 14 amino acids. Per germline, CDR1 MNHEY and CDR2 SVGAGI. The chain's CDR3 is CASSYWGVNTEAFF.